A selection of T cell receptor beta chains follows, all from one sample in a study of shared clonotypes between healthy human individuals. The table came from immunoSEQ multiplex PCR; TCRdb's copy has only in-frame clones and leaves some out. The sample lists some 1,900,000 clones; approximately 95% were seen once. Material: naive CD8+ T cells sorted from blood. These receptors were collected from a man aged 18 to 35 in good health. CDR3s include the opening cysteine and the closing phenylalanine or tryptophan. Fields, in order: clone size, V gene, J gene, CDR3 protein. Where a row states a size, it is once, few, many or the class of an expanded clone; other rows omit it.

.	TRBV2	TRBJ2-7	CASSAITTGTGTYEQYF
.	TRBV28	TRBJ2-7	CASSILDSYEQYF
.	TRBV27	TRBJ1-2	CASSLGQGYGYTF
once	TRBV13	TRBJ2-7	CASSLGSNPYEQYF
.	TRBV4-1	TRBJ1-1	CASSPEGQGFPEAFF
.	TRBV4-1	TRBJ2-7	CASSQEPFSYEQYF
.	TRBV11-2	TRBJ2-7	CASSLGGFEQYF
.	TRBV27	TRBJ2-7	CASSPTASGESYEQYF
.	TRBV4-3	TRBJ2-2	CASSQDRWGAGDGELFF
.	TRBV6-5	TRBJ1-5	CASSFLTPAGNQPQHF
.	TRBV19	TRBJ2-3	CASSIATGGWFDTQYF
.	TRBV7-9	TRBJ2-1	CASSLTAGGAIDEQFF
.	TRBV13	TRBJ2-3	CASSLGLGRARTDTQYF
.	TRBV28	TRBJ2-3	CASSFRLAGDEGYADTQYF
.	TRBV29-1	TRBJ2-7	CSVEYQGTYEQYF
.	TRBV2	TRBJ2-1	CASIPVEGSGTFEQFF
.	TRBV4-1	TRBJ2-3	CASGQSRGTDTQYF
.	TRBV27	TRBJ2-3	CASSPQRRDTQYF
.	TRBV4-1	TRBJ2-1	CASSQGPYSNEQFF
.	TRBV7-3	TRBJ2-5	CASSLFPGAGETQYF
.	TRBV2	TRBJ2-7	CASSPGLAGGSLEQYF
.	TRBV19	TRBJ2-1	CASSVLAGDYNEQFF
.	TRBV7-9	TRBJ2-1	CASRFSENNEQFF
.	TRBV11-3	TRBJ2-5	CASSPGTEQETQYF
.	TRBV7-2	TRBJ2-1	CASSGDPYNEQFF
.	TRBV2	TRBJ2-1	CAILPGTSGRLREQFF
.	TRBV19	TRBJ2-7	CATASWDRIYEQYF
.	TRBV6-5	TRBJ2-7	CASSAGGSYEQYF
.	TRBV5-6	TRBJ2-3	CASSLELAGVTDTQYF
.	TRBV5-6	TRBJ2-5	CASSFLAGEGTETQYF
once	TRBV6-5	TRBJ1-2	CASSYGEGLSYGYTF